This entry features one TCR beta chain sequence. Method: immunoSEQ multiplex PCR; TCRdb's copy keeps in-frame clones and lacks some. The sample lists roughly 120,000 clones; around 80% were seen once. This specimen belongs to a study of blood T cell repertoires in COVID-19. CDR1 is SGHNT, CDR2 YENEEA, per germline. The CDR3 is 17 residues long. The trim removed 5 bases at V and 2 bases at J, leaving 13 bases unmatched. The V call is TRBV11-3, the J call TRBJ2-3; 7 bases are shared with TRBD1. This receptor was taken from a man aged 65-85 years with acute or convalescent COVID-19. The sequencing input was peripheral blood. CDR3 nucleotides: TGTGCCAGCAGCATTGGGACAGCTGGAGGTTCCACAGATACGCAGTATTTT. Translated: CASSIGTAGGSTDTQYF.